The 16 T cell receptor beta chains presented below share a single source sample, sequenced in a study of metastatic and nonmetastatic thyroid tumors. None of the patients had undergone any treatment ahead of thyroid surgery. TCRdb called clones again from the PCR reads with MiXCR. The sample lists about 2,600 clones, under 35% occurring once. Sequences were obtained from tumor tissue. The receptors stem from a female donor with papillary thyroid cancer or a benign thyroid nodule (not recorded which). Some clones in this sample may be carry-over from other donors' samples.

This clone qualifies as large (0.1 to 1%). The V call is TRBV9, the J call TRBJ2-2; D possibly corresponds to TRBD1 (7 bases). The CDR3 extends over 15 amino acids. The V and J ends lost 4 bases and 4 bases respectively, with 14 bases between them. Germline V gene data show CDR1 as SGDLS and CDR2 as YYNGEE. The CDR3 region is CASSLQGGRTGELFF. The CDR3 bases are TGTGCCAGCAGCTTGCAGGGGGGTCGCACCGGGGAGCTGTTTTTT.

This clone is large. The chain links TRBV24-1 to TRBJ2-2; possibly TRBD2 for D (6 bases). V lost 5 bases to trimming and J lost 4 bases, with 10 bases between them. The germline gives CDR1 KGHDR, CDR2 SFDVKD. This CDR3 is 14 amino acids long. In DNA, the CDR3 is TGTGCCACCAGTGCGCAGGGAGGCACCGGGGAGCTGTTTTTT. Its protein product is CATSAQGGTGELFF.

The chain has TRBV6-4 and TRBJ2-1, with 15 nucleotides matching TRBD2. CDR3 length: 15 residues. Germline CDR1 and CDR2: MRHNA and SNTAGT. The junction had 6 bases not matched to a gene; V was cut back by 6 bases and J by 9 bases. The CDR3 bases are TGTGCCAGCAGCGGACTAGCGGGAGGGCCGGGTGAGCAGTTCTTC. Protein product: CASSGLAGGPGEQFF.

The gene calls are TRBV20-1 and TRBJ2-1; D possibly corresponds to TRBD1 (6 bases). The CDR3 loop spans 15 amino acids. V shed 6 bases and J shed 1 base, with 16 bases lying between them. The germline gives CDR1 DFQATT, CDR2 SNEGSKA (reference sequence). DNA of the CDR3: TGCAGTGCCGAGCCCGGACAGTTGTCCTACAATGAGCAGTTCTTC. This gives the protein CSAEPGQLSYNEQFF.

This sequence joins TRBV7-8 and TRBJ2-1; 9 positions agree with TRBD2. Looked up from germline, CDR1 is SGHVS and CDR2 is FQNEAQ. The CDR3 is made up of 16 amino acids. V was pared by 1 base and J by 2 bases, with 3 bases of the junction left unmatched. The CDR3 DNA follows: TGTGCCAGCAGCTTAGACCAGCGGGAGGCCTACAATGAGCAGTTCTTC. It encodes CASSLDQREAYNEQFF.

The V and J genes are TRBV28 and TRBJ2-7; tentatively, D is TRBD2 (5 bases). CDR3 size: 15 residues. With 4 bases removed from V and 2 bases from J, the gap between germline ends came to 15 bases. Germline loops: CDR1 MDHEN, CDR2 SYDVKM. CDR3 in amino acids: CASSSPGKATYEQYF. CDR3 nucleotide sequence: TGTGCCAGCAGTTCCCCCGGGAAAGCCACCTACGAGCAGTACTTC.

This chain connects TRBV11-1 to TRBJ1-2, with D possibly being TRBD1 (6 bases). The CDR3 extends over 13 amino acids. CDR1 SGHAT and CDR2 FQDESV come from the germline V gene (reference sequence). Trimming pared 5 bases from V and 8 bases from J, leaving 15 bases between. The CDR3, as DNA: TGTGCCAGCAGCCCGGGGGCAGGTCCAGGCTACACCTTC. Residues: CASSPGAGPGYTF. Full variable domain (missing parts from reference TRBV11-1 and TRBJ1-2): EAEVAQSPRYKITEKSQAVAFWCDPISGHATLYWYRQILGQGPELLVQFQDESVVDDSQLPKDRFSAERLKGVDSTLKIQPAELGDSAMYLCASSPGAGPGYTFGSGTRLTVV.

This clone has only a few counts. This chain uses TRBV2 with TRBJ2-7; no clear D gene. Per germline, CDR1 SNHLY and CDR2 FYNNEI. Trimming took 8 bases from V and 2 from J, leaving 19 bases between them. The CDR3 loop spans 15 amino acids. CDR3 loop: CASGVGDTSPYEQYF. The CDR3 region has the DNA TGTGCCAGCGGGGTAGGAGACACTTCCCCCTACGAGCAGTACTTC.

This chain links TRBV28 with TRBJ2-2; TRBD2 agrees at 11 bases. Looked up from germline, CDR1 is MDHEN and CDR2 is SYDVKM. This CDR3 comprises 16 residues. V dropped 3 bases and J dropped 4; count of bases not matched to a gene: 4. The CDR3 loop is CASSFPGLAVTGELFF. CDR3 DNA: TGTGCCAGCAGTTTCCCGGGACTAGCGGTCACCGGGGAGCTGTTTTTT.

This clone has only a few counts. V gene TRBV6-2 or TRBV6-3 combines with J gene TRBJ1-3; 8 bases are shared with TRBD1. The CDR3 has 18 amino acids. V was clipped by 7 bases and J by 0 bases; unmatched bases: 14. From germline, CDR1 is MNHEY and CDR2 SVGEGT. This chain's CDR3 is CASIGPRDRMRSGNTIYF. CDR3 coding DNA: TGTGCCAGCATCGGCCCGAGGGACAGGATGCGCTCTGGAAACACCATATATTTT.

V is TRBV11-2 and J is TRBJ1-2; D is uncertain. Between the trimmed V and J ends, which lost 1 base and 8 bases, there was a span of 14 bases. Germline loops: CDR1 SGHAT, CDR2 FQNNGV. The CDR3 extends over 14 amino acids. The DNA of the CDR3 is TGTGCCAGCAGCTTAGGACCGCCCTCTGGCGGCTACACCTTC. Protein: CASSLGPPSGGYTF. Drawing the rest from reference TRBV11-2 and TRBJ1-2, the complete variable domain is EAGVAQSPRYKIIEKRQSVAFWCNPISGHATLYWYQQILGQGPKLLIQFQNNGVVDDSQLPKDRFSAERLKGVDSTLKIQPAKLEDSAVYLCASSLGPPSGGYTFGSGTRLTVV.

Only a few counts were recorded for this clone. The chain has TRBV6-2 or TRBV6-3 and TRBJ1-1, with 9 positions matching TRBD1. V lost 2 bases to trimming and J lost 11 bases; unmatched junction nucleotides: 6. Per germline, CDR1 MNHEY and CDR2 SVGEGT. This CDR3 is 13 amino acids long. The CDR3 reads CASSYHDRGYAFF. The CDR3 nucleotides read TGTGCCAGCAGTTACCATGACAGGGGGTACGCTTTCTTT.

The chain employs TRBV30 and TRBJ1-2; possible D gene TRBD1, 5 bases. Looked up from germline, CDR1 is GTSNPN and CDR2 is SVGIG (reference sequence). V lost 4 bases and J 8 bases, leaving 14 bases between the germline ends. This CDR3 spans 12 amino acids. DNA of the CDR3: TGTGCCTGGACAGCGGACAAGGGGGGCTACACCTTC. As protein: CAWTADKGGYTF.

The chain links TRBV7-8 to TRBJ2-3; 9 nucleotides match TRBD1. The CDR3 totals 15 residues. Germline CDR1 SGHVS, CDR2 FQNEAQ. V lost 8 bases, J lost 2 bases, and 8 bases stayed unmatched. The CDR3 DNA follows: TGTGCCAGCGACCCCGGGACAGGGTTCACAGATACGCAGTATTTT. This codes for CASDPGTGFTDTQYF.

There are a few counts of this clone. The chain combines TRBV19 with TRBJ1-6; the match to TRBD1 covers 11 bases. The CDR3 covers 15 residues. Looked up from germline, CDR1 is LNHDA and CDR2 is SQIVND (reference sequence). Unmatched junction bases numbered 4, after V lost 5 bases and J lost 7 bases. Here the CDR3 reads CASSVGQGANSPLHF. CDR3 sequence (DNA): TGTGCCAGTAGTGTTGGACAGGGGGCGAATTCACCCCTCCACTTT.

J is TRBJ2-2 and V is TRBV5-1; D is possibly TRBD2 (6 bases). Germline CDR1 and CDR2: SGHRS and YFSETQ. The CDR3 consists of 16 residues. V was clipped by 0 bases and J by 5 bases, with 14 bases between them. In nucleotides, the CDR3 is TGCGCCAGCAGCTTGGATCGATTAGGGAGGACCGGGGAGCTGTTTTTT. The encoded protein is CASSLDRLGRTGELFF.